This T cell receptor beta chain originates from a study of graft-versus-host responses after intestinal transplantation. Study outcomes and limitations: Early after transplant, HvG declines were associated with peak levels of circulating GvH clones.

The repertoire was sequenced with immunoSEQ multiplex PCR; TCRdb's copy has only in-frame clones and lacks some. This table has 6,000 to 7,500 clones, roughly a third appearing once. Co-plating was performed using about 200,000 CFSE-labeled responder cells and about 200,000 irradiated, violet-dye-labeled stimulator cells. Germline V gene data show CDR1 as SGHNT and CDR2 as YENEEA. J was trimmed by 2 bases and V by 0 bases; bases with no gene match: 18. The CDR3 sequence is 20 residues long. The source material was alloreactive CD8+ T cells from a mixed lymphocyte reaction culture, sampled before transplantation. Subset indicated: CFSE-low proliferating T cells sorted from roughly six-day pre-transplant mixed lymphocyte reaction (GvH or HvG direction). The TCR comes from a human patient who was an organ donor for intestinal transplantation. This chain uses TRBV11-3 with TRBJ2-7; 8 bases are shared with TRBD1. The CDR3 protein is CASSLEWTGVRDRTTYEQYF. CDR3 nucleotide sequence: TGTGCCAGCAGCTTAGAGTGGACGGGAGTACGGGACAGGACAACCTACGAGCAGTACTTC.